Sequencing of this TCR beta chain was carried out in a study of T cell repertoires in cytomegalovirus infection. Study information: The authors used CMV epitopes that were HLA-C-restricted (recently identified) and HLA-B-restricted (well studied). Public signatures in TCR beta pointed to CMV infection and matching HLA type.

This clonotype was observed at least ten times. Antigen specificity is unknown. Study-wide results and limits: Identification of carriers of CMV plus the relevant HLA was achieved through cumulative public TCR beta family frequency. Dominant in the ex vivo response were TCR beta clonotypes restricted by HLA-C and specific for CMV.

MiXCR, run by TCRdb on the reads, gives a single entry per CDR3 protein. The sample lists roughly 730,000 distinct CDR3 sequences, around 32% occurring once. The V end lost 1 base, the J end lost 5 bases, and 15 bases lay between the germline ends. The CDR3 has 15 residues. The germline V gene encodes CDR1 SGHTA and CDR2 FQGNSA. This clonotype originated in a human donor in good health (CMV status not recorded). Some clones in this sample may be carry-over from other donors' samples. The chain recombines TRBV7-2 with TRBJ2-7; D is possibly TRBD1 (6 bases). Sample: cultured PBMCs, taken from culture after CMV antigen stimulation. The CDR3 sequence: CASSLGGGPGDEQYF. CDR3 sequence (DNA): TGTGCCAGCAGCTTAGGGGGCGGCCCAGGGGACGAGCAGTACTTC.